What follows are 2 T cell receptor beta chains derived from one specimen sequenced in a study of regulatory T cells in long-lasting Graves disease (dated by TCRdb to the early 2020s). The sample's time point label, in plain terms: persistent/refractory GD, antithyroid drugs over 5 years with positive TRAb. For both TCR sequencing and RNA sequencing, RNA was extracted from PBMCs using TRIzol. Library generation was performed with multiplex PCR. Sequencer: Illumina HiSeq 4000. iRepertoire HTBI primers and Arm-PCR amplification of CDR3 regions were used to construct TCR beta libraries. TCRdb took the public reads, trimmed them with fastp at Q25, ran MiXCR for clone calling and kept in-frame beta chains. Every entry covers one CDR3 protein and lists the most common genes and DNA from its rows. The sample table lists about 470,000 distinct CDR3 sequences, 20% to 25% of them with a count of one. Clones ranked in the top ten supply less than 9% of the sample.

The sequencing used peripheral blood mononuclear cells (PBMCs), collected when the disease was refractory, from a patient treated with antithyroid drugs. Source of these receptors: a female donor with Graves disease.

This clonotype was found a few times. The chain has TRBV12-3 or TRBV12-4 and TRBJ2-2; D might be TRBD1 or TRBD2, each matching 6 bases. The germline V and J ends were trimmed by 2 bases and 7 bases, with 14 bases remaining between them. This CDR3 region has 15 residues. The CDR3 reads CASSLWQGTDGELFF. The CDR3 DNA reads TGTGCCAGCAGTTTATGGCAGGGGACTGACGGGGAGCTGTTTTTT.

This clonotype was observed many times. This sequence joins TRBV5-1 and TRBJ1-2; 9 positions agree with TRBD1. CDR1 and CDR2 (germline): SGHRS, YFSETQ. The CDR3 runs 17 residues. The trim removed 0 bases at V and 8 bases at J, leaving 14 bases unmatched. The CDR3 loop is CASSLDIAGTGTEGYTF. CDR3 coding DNA: TGCGCCAGCAGCTTGGATATCGCCGGGACAGGGACTGAAGGCTACACCTTC.